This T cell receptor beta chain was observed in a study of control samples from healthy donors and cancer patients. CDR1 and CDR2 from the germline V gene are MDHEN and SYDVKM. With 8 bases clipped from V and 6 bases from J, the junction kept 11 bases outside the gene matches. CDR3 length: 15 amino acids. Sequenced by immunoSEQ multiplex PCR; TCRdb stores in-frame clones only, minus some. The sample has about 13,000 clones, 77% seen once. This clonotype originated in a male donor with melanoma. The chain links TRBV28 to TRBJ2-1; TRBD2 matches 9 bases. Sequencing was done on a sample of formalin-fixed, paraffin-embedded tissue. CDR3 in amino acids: CASYLQRGAVNEQFF. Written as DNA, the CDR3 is TGTGCCAGCTACCTCCAGCGGGGGGCTGTCAATGAGCAGTTCTTC.